One and the same sample provided the 8 T cell receptor beta chains below, sequenced in a study of blood T cell repertoires in COVID-19. TCRdb keeps only in-frame clones here, not all; method: immunoSEQ multiplex PCR. The data contain about 89,000 clones, 80% of them singletons. Sequencing was performed on peripheral blood. These TCRs come from a woman older than 75 with acute or convalescent COVID-19.

The chain combines TRBV30 with TRBJ2-1, with D maybe TRBD2 (5 bases). This CDR3 contains 15 residues. The germline V and J ends were trimmed by 0 bases and 0 bases, with 9 bases remaining between them. Germline V gives CDR1 GTSNPN, CDR2 SVGIG (reference sequence). CDR3 sequence reads: CAWSVAGISYNEQFF. CDR3 DNA sequence: TGTGCCTGGAGTGTGGCCGGGATCTCCTACAATGAGCAGTTCTTC.

The count of this clone is one. V is TRBV5-1 and J is TRBJ1-5; 7 nucleotides line up with TRBD1. The CDR3 loop spans 15 amino acids. CDR1 is SGHRS, CDR2 YFSETQ, per germline. The junction had 8 bases not matched to a gene; V was cut back by 5 bases and J by 3 bases. The DNA for the CDR3 is TGCGCCAGCAGAGAAGACAGGGCCCCCAATCAGCCCCAGCATTTT. It codes for CASREDRAPNQPQHF. The whole variable domain, filled in from reference TRBV5-1 and TRBJ1-5, reads KAGVTQTPRYLIKTRGQQVTLSCSPISGHRSVSWYQQTPGQGLQFLFEYFSETQRNKGNFPGRFSGRQFSNSRSEMNVSTLELGDSALYLCASREDRAPNQPQHFGDGTRLSIL.

This clone was counted a few times. The chain couples TRBV28 to TRBJ2-1, with D possibly matching TRBD2 (6 bases). The CDR3 length is 12 residues. The V end lost 4 bases, the J end lost 5 bases, and 6 bases lay between the germline ends. CDR1 and CDR2 (germline): MDHEN, SYDVKM. The chain's CDR3 is CASSWTNNEQFF. The CDR3 region has the DNA TGTGCCAGCAGTTGGACTAACAATGAGCAGTTCTTC. The whole variable domain, remainder taken from reference TRBV28 and TRBJ2-1, is DVKVTQSSRYLVKRTGEKVFLECVQDMDHENMFWYRQDPGLGLRLIYFSYDVKMKEKGDIPEGYSVSREKKERFSLILESASTNQTSMYLCASSWTNNEQFFGPGTRLTVL.

The chain joins TRBV6-5 to TRBJ2-3, with 9 positions matching TRBD2. The trim removed 7 bases at V and 6 bases at J, leaving 8 bases unmatched. CDR1 and CDR2 from the germline V gene are MNHEY and SVGAGI. This CDR3 has 14 amino acids. CDR3 nucleotide sequence: TGTGCCAGCAACAGACTAGCGGCCCTGGATACGCAGTATTTT. Protein: CASNRLAALDTQYF.

The gene calls are TRBV3-1 (or the pseudogene TRBV3-2) and TRBJ2-7; a weak D match, TRBD2 (5 bases). The germline V and J ends were trimmed by 3 bases and 0 bases, with 9 bases remaining between them. Per germline, CDR1 LGHDT and CDR2 YNNKEL (reference sequence). The CDR3 has 14 residues. CDR3 DNA sequence: TGTGCCAGCAGCCACAGACTACCCTCCTACGAGCAGTACTTC. Translating gives CASSHRLPSYEQYF.

This rearrangement joins TRBV7-2 to TRBJ2-3; 14 nucleotides agree with TRBD2. The ends lost 5 bases at V and 2 bases at J; junction bases unmatched: 6. The CDR3 runs 17 residues. Germline lookup yields CDR1 SGHTA and CDR2 FQGNSA. CDR3 loop: CASSQGLAGALTDTQYF. The CDR3 coding sequence is TGTGCCAGCAGCCAGGGACTAGCGGGGGCCCTCACAGATACGCAGTATTTT.

This chain connects TRBV2 to TRBJ1-1, with a possible D match to TRBD1 (6 bases). V shed 7 bases and J shed 1 base, with 13 bases lying between them. CDR1 SNHLY and CDR2 FYNNEI come from the germline V gene. The length of the CDR3 is 14 residues. CDR3 sequence reads: CASTYGQRNTEAFF. CDR3 DNA sequence: TGTGCCAGCACCTACGGACAGAGGAACACTGAAGCTTTCTTT.

This chain uses TRBV3-1 (or the pseudogene TRBV3-2) with TRBJ1-3; 9 bases match TRBD1. V gave up 4 bases and J gave up 4 bases; unmatched junction bases: 5. CDR1 is LGHDT, CDR2 YNNKEL, per germline (reference sequence). The CDR3 runs to 15 residues. The CDR3 bases are TGTGCCAGCAGCCGGGACAGGGTGGTCGGAAACACCATATATTTT. Protein product: CASSRDRVVGNTIYF.